This TCR beta chain was sequenced during a study of CD8 T cells in ankylosing spondylitis. Points from the study as a whole: A motif in TCR beta, a set of under ten highly homologous variants, appeared characteristic of ankylosing spondylitis blood. Earlier literature documents some of the motif variants in reactive arthritis synovial fluid and blood. Disease-linked clones were found to be CD8+ and relatively rare in peripheral blood. Significant enrichment of disease-linked clones was reported in matched ankylosing spondylitis synovial fluid.

Quantitative 5'-RACE was performed with molecular barcodes, and it yielded the TCR beta libraries. TCRdb re-analysed the 5' RACE reads in MiXCR, keeping a single row per CDR3 protein. The table has approximately 220,000 distinct CDR3 sequences, about 18% seen once. This clonotype has more than one count but fewer than ten. No antigen is known for it. V trimming: 5 bases; J trimming: 0 bases; junction bases outside the gene matches: 13. The CDR3 has 17 residues. The germline V gene encodes CDR1 MDHEN and CDR2 SYDVKM. The source of this sequence is a male donor with ankylosing spondylitis. Sequenced sample: blood, either unsorted or a sorted T cell fraction (not recorded which). The chain employs TRBV28 and TRBJ2-7; 7 bases are a match to TRBD2. CDR3 in DNA: TGTGCCAGCAGTCCCGGGTTGAGCGGGGCTAGCTCCTACGAGCAGTACTTC. It encodes CASSPGLSGASSYEQYF.